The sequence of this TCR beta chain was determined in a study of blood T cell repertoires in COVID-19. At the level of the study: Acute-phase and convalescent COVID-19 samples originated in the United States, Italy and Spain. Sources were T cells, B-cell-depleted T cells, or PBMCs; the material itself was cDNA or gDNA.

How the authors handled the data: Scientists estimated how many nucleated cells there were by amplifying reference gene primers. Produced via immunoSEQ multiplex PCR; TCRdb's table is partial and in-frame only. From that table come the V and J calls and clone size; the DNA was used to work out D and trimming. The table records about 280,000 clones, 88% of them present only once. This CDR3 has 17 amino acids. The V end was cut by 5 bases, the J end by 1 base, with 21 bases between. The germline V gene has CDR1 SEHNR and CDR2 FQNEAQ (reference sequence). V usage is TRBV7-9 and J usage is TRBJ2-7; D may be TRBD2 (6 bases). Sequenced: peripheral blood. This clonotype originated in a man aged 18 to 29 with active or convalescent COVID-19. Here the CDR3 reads CASSPAPPGVTSYEQYF. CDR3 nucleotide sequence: TGTGCCAGCAGCCCCGCCCCCCCGGGGGTTACGTCCTACGAGCAGTACTTC.